This TCR beta chain was sequenced in a study of cytomegalovirus exposure and HLA in healthy donors. The PCR employed 60 Vbeta primers together with 13 Jbeta primers. Clones were read by immunoSEQ multiplex PCR, and TCRdb kept only the in-frame ones, dropping some. The sample consists of about 190,000 clones, around 87% of them appearing once. Worth noting for this clone: Its specificity is unknown.

V lost 6 bases to trimming and J lost 1 base, with 6 bases between them. The CDR3 is made up of 11 amino acids. The V gene's germline CDR1 is DFQATT and CDR2 SNEGSKA (reference sequence). Study observations and caveats: Earlier analysis found most TCR beta V segments productive about 90% or about 30% of the time.

Input material: PBMCs. This receptor was taken from a boy aged 2-15 years in good health and CMV-seronegative. The chain has TRBV20-1 and TRBJ1-1; D not certain. The CDR3 nucleotides are TGCAGTGCACCGGGGAACACTGAAGCTTTCTTT. This translates into CSAPGNTEAFF.